A single sample gave rise to the 22 T cell receptor beta chains below, sequenced in a study of beta chain features in type 1 diabetes. Of the isolated RNA, all was reverse transcribed, and so the sequenced material was expressed TCRB transcripts. This table comes from immunoSEQ multiplex PCR, and its TCRdb copy is limited to in-frame clones, with some not included. The table records around 300,000 clones, around 15% of them present only once. The sequenced sample was central memory CD4+ T cells from blood. These receptors all come from a man aged 25 to 40 in good health.

The chain carries TRBV7-2 and TRBJ2-1, with 9 bases fitting TRBD2. CDR3 length equals 14 residues. After removal of 3 bases from V and 5 bases from J, the junction contained 2 bases not matched to a gene. The germline gives CDR1 SGHTA, CDR2 FQGNSA. CDR3 in amino acids: CASSFAGGHNEQFF. The CDR3 DNA reads as TGTGCCAGCAGCTTTGCGGGAGGGCACAATGAGCAGTTCTTC.

The CDR3 DNA follows: TGTGCCAGCAGCCGAGGGAGTAACCAGGATCAGCCCCAGCATTTT. Protein: CASSRGSNQDQPQHF. V and J are TRBV5-6 and TRBJ1-5; D gene ambiguous. Germline assignment: CDR1 SGHDT and CDR2 YYEEEE. V was pared by 4 bases and J by 5 bases, with 16 bases between. This CDR3 spans 15 amino acids.

The chain links TRBV5-1 to TRBJ1-4; D may be TRBD1 (6 bases). The CDR3 sequence is 15 residues long. Per the germline V gene, CDR1 is SGHRS and CDR2 is YFSETQ. With 1 base removed from V and 4 bases from J, the gap between germline ends came to 11 bases. CDR3: CASSLRGTVNEKLFF. The DNA for the CDR3 is TGCGCCAGCAGCTTGAGGGGGACTGTTAATGAAAAACTGTTTTTT.

V gene TRBV4-2 combines with J gene TRBJ1-3; TRBD1 aligns across 9 bases. V lost 4 bases and J lost 2; bases outside the gene matches: 3. This CDR3 contains 15 residues. Germline CDR1 is LGHNA and CDR2 is YNFKEQ. The CDR3 DNA reads TGTGCCAGCAGCCTACGGACAGGGGCTGGAAACACCATATATTTT. It yields the protein CASSLRTGAGNTIYF.

The chain is built from TRBV11-3 and TRBJ2-2, with 9 bases aligning to TRBD2. Germline trimming cut 7 bases from V and 1 base from J; bases unmatched to any gene: 4. CDR1 and CDR2 (germline): SGHNT, YENEEA. CDR3 length: 15 residues. The CDR3: CASMAGGLNTGELFF. CDR3 coding DNA: TGTGCCAGCATGGCGGGAGGGCTGAACACCGGGGAGCTGTTTTTT.

The J gene is TRBJ1-2, the V gene TRBV18; D ambiguous. CDR3 length: 13 residues. Germline V gives CDR1 KGHSH, CDR2 LQKENI. V lost 2 bases and J lost 8, with 12 bases in between. The CDR3 loop reads CASSPDTRLGYTF. DNA of the CDR3: TGTGCCAGCTCACCAGACACCCGTCTCGGCTACACCTTC.

V and J are TRBV2 and TRBJ1-5, with 8 bases identical to TRBD1. This CDR3 has 11 residues. The V segment lost 6 bases and the J segment 10 bases; nucleotides outside the gene matches: 2. Germline assignment: CDR1 SNHLY and CDR2 FYNNEI. The CDR3 protein is CASSRGQPQHF. The CDR3, as DNA: TGTGCCAGCAGCAGGGGGCAACCCCAGCATTTT.

This clone was counted a few times. This chain uses TRBV7-7 with TRBJ2-1; 12 bases line up with TRBD2. Germline V CDR1 and CDR2: SSHAT, FNYEAQ (reference sequence). CDR3 length: 16 amino acids. The V segment lost 4 bases and the J segment 2 bases; nucleotides outside the gene matches: 3. The CDR3 protein is CASSSLAGGPYNEQFF. CDR3 bases: TGTGCCAGCAGCTCCCTAGCGGGAGGGCCCTACAATGAGCAGTTCTTC.

The chain employs TRBV21-1 and TRBJ1-1. TRBV21-1 is deemed a pseudogene. The CDR3 loop spans 16 amino acids. CDR3 sequence reads: CASSKYFRALGGGAFF. In DNA form, the CDR3 reads TGTGCCAGCAGCAAATACTTTCGGGCCCTCGGAGGGGGAGCTTTCTTT.

The chain combines TRBV11-3 with TRBJ2-5; TRBD2 matches at 8 bases. Germline values: CDR1 SGHNT, CDR2 YENEEA. Trimming cost V 6 bases and J 7 bases; bases outside gene matches: 1. CDR3 length: 11 amino acids. Here the CDR3 reads CASRREGTQYF. CDR3 bases: TGTGCCAGCAGACGGGAGGGGACCCAGTACTTC.

V usage is TRBV5-4 and J usage is TRBJ1-2; possible D gene TRBD1, 5 bases. The CDR3 covers 13 residues. From germline, CDR1 is SGHNT and CDR2 YYREEE (reference sequence). V shed 4 bases and J shed 1 base, with 8 bases lying between them. In DNA, the CDR3 is TGTGCCAGCAGCGATGACAGTAACTATGGCTACACCTTC. It encodes CASSDDSNYGYTF.

The gene calls are TRBV29-1 and TRBJ2-3; a weak D match, TRBD2 (6 bases). V dropped 8 bases and J dropped 0 bases, with 12 bases sitting between them. The CDR3 runs 13 residues. CDR1 and CDR2 from the germline V gene are SQVTM and ANQGSEA. CDR3 region: CSTLAGSTDTQYF. The CDR3 nucleotides read TGCAGCACCCTCGCGGGAAGCACAGATACGCAGTATTTT.

This clone was picked up a small number of times. Here the CDR3 reads CASSLDGRRNQPQHF. CDR3 coding DNA: TGTGCCAGCAGCTTGGATGGACGGAGAAATCAGCCCCAGCATTTT. V is TRBV5-6 and J is TRBJ1-5; D not resolved. In germline, CDR1 is SGHDT, CDR2 YYEEEE. Trimming removed 0 bases at V and 4 bases at J, with 11 bases between. The CDR3 covers 15 residues.

This clone occurred many times. Written as DNA, the CDR3 is TGTGCTAGTGGTTTGGAGGGGAACACTGAAGCTTTCTTT. Its protein product is CASGLEGNTEAFF. V is TRBV12-5 and J is TRBJ1-1, with no clear D. Germline V lookup: CDR1 LGHNT, CDR2 FRNRAP. This CDR3 comprises 13 residues. Between the trimmed V and J ends, which lost 1 base and 1 base, there was a span of 4 bases. Full variable domain (remainder filled in from reference TRBV12-5 and TRBJ1-1): DARVTQTPRHKVTEMGQEVTMRCQPILGHNTVFWYRQTMMQGLELLAYFRNRAPLDDSGMPKDRFSAEMPDATLATLKIQPSEPRDSAVYFCASGLEGNTEAFFGQGTRLTVV.

The J gene is TRBJ2-5, the V gene TRBV5-1; 10 bases line up with TRBD2. Trimming at V came to 4 bases and at J to 4 bases, leaving 10 bases not matched to a gene. Germline CDR1 SGHRS, CDR2 YFSETQ. The CDR3 is made up of 16 amino acids. For the CDR3, the DNA is TGCGCCAGCAGCAAGGGGGCTAGCGGGGGACGAGAGACCCAGTACTTC. It specifies CASSKGASGGRETQYF.

This clone was seen a few times. V usage is TRBV6-6 and J usage is TRBJ2-5; D perhaps matches TRBD1 (5 bases). CDR1 and CDR2 (germline): MNHNY, SVGAGI (reference sequence). V lost 6 bases and J 0 bases, leaving 8 bases between the germline ends. This CDR3 spans 13 amino acids. In DNA form, the CDR3 reads TGTGCCAGCAGGCGACAGTACCAAGAGACCCAGTACTTC. Amino acid sequence: CASRRQYQETQYF.

This clone was seen a handful of times. The V and J genes are TRBV6-6 and TRBJ2-7, with D maybe TRBD1 (6 bases). Germline loops: CDR1 MNHNY, CDR2 SVGAGI (reference sequence). Trimming took off 5 bases at V and 2 bases at J, with 7 bases between the two ends. The CDR3 sequence is 12 residues long. CDR3 in DNA: TGTGCCAGCAGTAGGGACACCTACGAGCAGTACGTC. It yields the protein CASSRDTYEQYV.

The chain recombines TRBV9 with TRBJ2-3; 7 nucleotides agree with TRBD2. V was pared by 4 bases and J by 4 bases, with 3 bases of the junction left unmatched. Per germline, CDR1 SGDLS and CDR2 YYNGEE. The CDR3 is 13 amino acids. CDR3 residues: CASSTRGADTQYF. The CDR3, as DNA: TGTGCCAGCAGCACCCGGGGGGCAGATACGCAGTATTTT.

This sequence joins TRBV6-5 and TRBJ1-3, with no clear D. CDR1 and CDR2 from the germline V gene are MNHEY and SVGAGI. V shed 0 bases and J shed 3 bases, with 12 bases lying between them. The CDR3 is 16 residues long. CDR3: CASSYSGTVHGNTIYF. The CDR3 nucleotides are TGTGCCAGCAGTTACTCGGGAACGGTACATGGAAACACCATATATTTT.

CDR3 coding DNA: TGTGCCAGCAGCCTGGTCGAGACCCAAGAGACCCAGTACTTC. It encodes CASSLVETQETQYF. V and J are TRBV5-6 and TRBJ2-5, with no clear D. V was pared by 4 bases and J by 1 base, with 11 bases between. The CDR3 consists of 14 residues. Germline CDR1 reads SGHDT; CDR2 reads YYEEEE.

The genes are TRBV11-3 and TRBJ2-5; D ambiguous. V lost 5 bases to trimming and J lost 2 bases, with 9 bases between them. CDR1 is SGHNT and CDR2 is YENEEA in the germline V gene. This CDR3 comprises 13 residues. CDR3 sequence reads: CASSRSEQETQYF. The CDR3 DNA follows: TGTGCCAGCAGCCGCAGTGAGCAAGAGACCCAGTACTTC.

The gene calls are TRBV4-3 and TRBJ2-5; D perhaps matches TRBD1 (6 bases). Germline CDR1 LGHNA, CDR2 YSLEER. The CDR3 totals 16 residues. The ends were cut back, 1 base at V and 3 bases at J, with 15 bases in the middle. The CDR3 loop is CASSQALGTNKETQYF. The CDR3 DNA reads as TGCGCCAGCAGCCAAGCCCTCGGGACAAACAAAGAGACCCAGTACTTC.